Below, 26 T cell receptor beta chains from the same sample are listed, as sequenced in a study of Tregs in tolerant kidney transplant recipients. The method was immunoSEQ multiplex PCR; TCRdb's version includes in-frame clones alone and lacks a portion of them. The sample consists of 100,000 to 130,000 clones, about 90% of them appearing once. Specimen: CD4+ T cells from blood, collected before the transplant. The source is a human donor who received a combined kidney and bone marrow transplant.

This chain uses TRBV27 with TRBJ2-5; 8 bases align to TRBD1. CDR3 length: 12 amino acids. Germline loops: CDR1 MNHEY, CDR2 SMNVEV (reference sequence). V was pared by 8 bases and J by 7 bases, with 6 bases of the junction left unmatched. The CDR3 sequence: CASGQGGRTQYF. The CDR3 nucleotides are TGTGCCAGCGGACAGGGAGGTCGGACCCAGTACTTC.

The rearrangement joins TRBV13 to TRBJ2-3; perhaps TRBD1 as D (5 bases). V was trimmed by 0 bases and J by 3 bases, leaving 10 bases between them. Looked up from germline, CDR1 is PRHDT and CDR2 is FYEKMQ (reference sequence). The CDR3 is made up of 15 amino acids. CDR3: CASSLGGKGTDTQYF. The CDR3 DNA reads TGTGCCAGCAGCTTAGGGGGGAAGGGGACAGATACGCAGTATTTT.

This rearrangement joins TRBV5-6 to TRBJ2-1, with 11 positions matching TRBD2. This CDR3 is 15 amino acids long. V gave up 3 bases and J gave up 9 bases; unmatched junction bases: 8. Germline CDR1 SGHDT, CDR2 YYEEEE. This CDR3 reads CASSWWRTSGSEQFF. Written as DNA, the CDR3 is TGTGCCAGCAGCTGGTGGCGCACTAGCGGGAGTGAGCAGTTCTTC.

The chain uses TRBV5-1 and TRBJ1-1; D might be TRBD1 (5 bases). The CDR3 consists of 17 residues. Trimming removed 0 bases from V and 5 bases from J, with 20 bases in between. The germline gives CDR1 SGHRS, CDR2 YFSETQ. CDR3 nucleotides: TGCGCCAGCAGCTTGGAGCCCGCAGGGTCGGGGGGAACTGAAGCTTTCTTT. It codes for CASSLEPAGSGGTEAFF.

The chain uses TRBV6-5 and TRBJ1-2; a possible D gene is TRBD1 (6 bases). V was pared by 6 bases and J by 2 bases, with 13 bases between. This CDR3 is 14 amino acids long. Germline CDR1 and CDR2: MNHEY and SVGAGI. CDR3 sequence (DNA): TGTGCCAGCAGCCGCGGACAGCCCAACTATGGCTACACCTTC. Translated: CASSRGQPNYGYTF.

This sequence joins TRBV18 and TRBJ2-1; D unresolved. CDR1 and CDR2 (germline): KGHSH, LQKENI. Trimming removed 5 bases at V and 7 bases at J, with 9 bases between. This CDR3 region has 12 residues. The CDR3 region has the DNA TGTGCCAGCTCAATAGTTAAGAATGAGCAGTTCTTC. Amino acid sequence: CASSIVKNEQFF.

The V gene is TRBV7-2, the J gene TRBJ2-1, with 8 nucleotides matching TRBD2. Germline CDR1 and CDR2: SGHTA and FQGNSA. Trimming cost V 1 base and J 0 bases; bases outside gene matches: 8. The length of the CDR3 is 18 residues. The DNA for the CDR3 is TGTGCCAGCAGCTTAGGTCCTAGCGGGTTAAGCTCCTACAATGAGCAGTTCTTC. Translated: CASSLGPSGLSSYNEQFF.

The V gene is TRBV14, the J gene TRBJ1-2, with 8 positions matching TRBD1. The germline V gene has CDR1 SGHDN and CDR2 FVKESK. The CDR3 extends over 15 amino acids. V was clipped by 3 bases and J by 0 bases; unmatched bases: 3. The CDR3 sequence: CASSQTGAPNYGYTF. The CDR3 DNA reads TGTGCCAGCAGCCAGACAGGGGCCCCTAACTATGGCTACACCTTC. Variable domain in full (rest from reference TRBV14 and TRBJ1-2): EAGVTQFPSHSVIEKGQTVTLRCDPISGHDNLYWYRRVMGKEIKFLLHFVKESKQDESGMPNNRFLAERTGGTYSTLKVQPAELEDSGVYFCASSQTGAPNYGYTFGSGTRLTVV.

This clone was seen a handful of times. This chain uses TRBV6-5 with TRBJ1-2; no reliable D call. Trimming removed 2 bases at V and 6 bases at J, with 10 bases between. Germline loops: CDR1 MNHEY, CDR2 SVGAGI. CDR3 length: 13 residues. The CDR3 DNA reads TGTGCCAGCAGTTACCAGTCCTTTAATGGCTACACCTTC. This translates into CASSYQSFNGYTF.

The table lists this clone with a count of one. The chain carries TRBV30 and TRBJ2-5; tentatively, D is TRBD1 (5 bases). V was clipped by 4 bases and J by 4 bases, with 22 bases between them. CDR1 and CDR2 (germline): GTSNPN, SVGIG (reference sequence). The CDR3 has 16 residues. The CDR3 here is CAWTQRRLAGRETQYF. Here the CDR3 DNA reads TGTGCCTGGACCCAACGCCGCTTGGCAGGGCGAGAGACCCAGTACTTC.

The rearrangement links TRBV7-2 to TRBJ1-1; no firm D call. The CDR3 extends over 14 amino acids. V was pared by 5 bases and J by 1 base, with 11 bases between. Germline V gives CDR1 SGHTA, CDR2 FQGNSA. This CDR3 reads CASSPGRENTEAFF. CDR3 DNA sequence: TGTGCCAGCAGCCCAGGACGGGAGAACACTGAAGCTTTCTTT. Complete variable domain (other parts from reference TRBV7-2 and TRBJ1-1): GAGVSQSPSNKVTEKGKDVELRCDPISGHTALYWYRQSLGQGLEFLIYFQGNSAPDKSGLPSDRFSAERTGGSVSTLTIQRTQQEDSAVYLCASSPGRENTEAFFGQGTRLTVV.

The rearrangement links TRBV5-4 to TRBJ1-2, with TRBD1 matching over 9 bases. This CDR3 region has 16 residues. CDR1 is SGHNT and CDR2 is YYREEE in the germline V gene (reference sequence). J was trimmed by 4 bases and V by 4 bases; bases with no gene match: 11. The CDR3 coding sequence is TGTGCCAGCAGCCCCACAGGGGGCGTGGGGATCTATGGCTACACCTTC. Its translation: CASSPTGGVGIYGYTF.

V and J are TRBV5-6 and TRBJ2-7; D perhaps matches TRBD1 (6 bases). CDR3 length equals 14 residues. Germline V gives CDR1 SGHDT, CDR2 YYEEEE. The V end lost 3 bases, the J end lost 4 bases, and 14 bases lay between the germline ends. The CDR3 region is CASSWGQGGYEQYF. CDR3 DNA: TGTGCCAGCAGCTGGGGGCAGGGCGGATACGAGCAGTACTTC.

The J gene is TRBJ1-1, the V gene TRBV5-4, with 10 bases matching TRBD1. The J segment lost 1 base and the V segment lost 3 bases, leaving 6 bases of the junction unmatched. Germline V CDR1 and CDR2: SGHNT, YYREEE (reference sequence). The CDR3 has 16 residues. The CDR3 DNA is TGTGCCAGCAGCTCAGGACAGGGGGTGAGGAACACTGAAGCTTTCTTT. Protein product: CASSSGQGVRNTEAFF.

The chain recombines TRBV28 with TRBJ1-2; 9 bases agree with TRBD1. After removal of 6 bases from V and 8 bases from J, the junction contained 13 bases not matched to a gene. The CDR3 extends over 15 amino acids. From germline, CDR1 is MDHEN and CDR2 SYDVKM. As DNA, the CDR3 is TGTGCCAGCAGCCCACCGGGACAGGGAAAGAACGGCTACACCTTC. Its translation: CASSPPGQGKNGYTF.

The V call is TRBV20-1, the J call TRBJ1-2; D unclear. CDR1 and CDR2 from the germline V gene are DFQATT and SNEGSKA (reference sequence). The CDR3 covers 9 residues. V was cut by 6 bases and J by 8 bases, with 7 bases left in between. The CDR3 spells CSAPSGYTF. The CDR3 region has the DNA TGCAGTGCCCCGAGCGGCTACACCTTC.

The V call is TRBV5-1, the J call TRBJ2-7; possible D gene TRBD1, 6 bases. This CDR3 spans 15 amino acids. Trimming pared 0 bases from V and 0 bases from J, leaving 10 bases between. Germline V CDR1 and CDR2: SGHRS, YFSETQ. Written as DNA, the CDR3 is TGCGCCAGCAGCTTGGAGACAGGAGCCTCCTACGAGCAGTACTTC. Translating it yields CASSLETGASYEQYF.

This chain links TRBV5-1 with TRBJ2-3; 10 bases map to TRBD2. This CDR3 region has 16 residues. Unmatched junction bases numbered 5, after V lost 4 bases and J lost 0 bases. From germline, CDR1 is SGHRS and CDR2 YFSETQ. The CDR3 nucleotides read TGCGCCAGCAGCCCCCTGACTAGCGGGAGCACAGATACGCAGTATTTT. This gives the protein CASSPLTSGSTDTQYF.

V gene TRBV2 combines with J gene TRBJ2-5, with D perhaps matching TRBD1 (6 bases). Germline V gives CDR1 SNHLY, CDR2 FYNNEI. With 5 bases removed from V and 5 bases from J, the gap between germline ends came to 15 bases. The CDR3 is 14 amino acids. The CDR3 sequence: CASSRQAPGETQYF. The CDR3 DNA reads TGTGCCAGCAGTAGACAGGCCCCGGGGGAGACCCAGTACTTC.

The CDR3 coding sequence is TGTGCCAGCAGCCCCGGCACAGGGCGATCCATGAACACTGAAGCTTTCTTT. It specifies CASSPGTGRSMNTEAFF. The J gene is TRBJ1-1, the V gene TRBV11-3, with D perhaps matching TRBD1 (6 bases). In germline, CDR1 is SGHNT, CDR2 YENEEA. This CDR3 contains 17 residues. Deletions cut 5 bases from V and 0 bases from J, with 19 bases between.

The chain employs TRBV15 and TRBJ2-1, with TRBD2 identical over 8 bases. V lost 3 bases to trimming and J lost 8 bases; unmatched junction nucleotides: 12. Germline loops: CDR1 LNHNV, CDR2 YYDKDF (reference sequence). The CDR3 runs 16 residues. CDR3 sequence: CATSSARRGGRDEQFF. The CDR3, as DNA: TGTGCCACCAGCAGTGCCCGACGGGGGGGCCGGGATGAGCAGTTCTTC. Complete variable domain (other parts from reference TRBV15 and TRBJ2-1): DAMVIQNPRYQVTQFGKPVTLSCSQTLNHNVMYWYQQKSSQAPKLLFHYYDKDFNNEADTPDNFQSRRPNTSFCFLDIRSPGLGDTAMYLCATSSARRGGRDEQFFGPGTRLTVL.

The rearrangement links TRBV30 to TRBJ1-4; a possible D gene is TRBD1 (6 bases). This CDR3 spans 14 amino acids. Trimming removed 7 bases at V and 8 bases at J, with 20 bases between. Germline CDR1 and CDR2: GTSNPN and SVGIG (reference sequence). The CDR3 spells CAFVTGNGREKLFF. DNA for the CDR3: TGTGCCTTCGTAACAGGGAATGGCAGGGAAAAACTGTTTTTT.

J is TRBJ2-1 and V is TRBV6-5; 10 bases match TRBD1. The CDR3 extends over 14 amino acids. The V gene end was trimmed by 5 bases and the J gene end by 6 bases; junction bases not matched to a gene: 4. CDR1 MNHEY and CDR2 SVGAGI come from the germline V gene. CDR3 region: CASSRTGGSNEQFF. For the CDR3, the DNA is TGTGCCAGCAGTCGGACAGGGGGGAGCAATGAGCAGTTCTTC.

A few counts support this clone. This chain joins TRBV7-6 and TRBJ2-2; the match to TRBD2 covers 7 bases. The CDR3 contains 16 residues. CDR1 and CDR2 from the germline V gene are SGHVS and FNYEAQ. Unmatched junction bases numbered 3, after V lost 1 base and J lost 1 base. CDR3 coding DNA: TGTGCCAGCAGCTTAGAGGGCGGGAGGAACACCGGGGAGCTGTTTTTT. Its translation is CASSLEGGRNTGELFF.

J is TRBJ1-5 and V is TRBV5-5; 11 nucleotides agree with TRBD1. Per germline, CDR1 SGHKS and CDR2 YYEKEE (reference sequence). This CDR3 is built from 15 residues. V was pared by 3 bases and J by 7 bases, with 6 bases of the junction left unmatched. The CDR3 loop is CASSSDRGLKQPQHF. CDR3 bases: TGTGCCAGCAGCTCGGACAGGGGGCTTAAACAGCCCCAGCATTTT.

The chain couples TRBV7-9 to TRBJ2-7; D remains unclear. The V end was cut by 8 bases, the J end by 2 bases, with 10 bases between. The CDR3 spans 12 residues. Germline assignment: CDR1 SEHNR and CDR2 FQNEAQ (reference sequence). CDR3: CASQADTYEQYF. In DNA form, the CDR3 reads TGTGCCAGCCAGGCCGACACCTACGAGCAGTACTTC. Looking up the rest from reference TRBV7-9 and TRBJ2-7 gives the full variable domain: DTGVSQNPRHKITKRGQNVTFRCDPISEHNRLYWYRQTLGQGPEFLTYFQNEAQLEKSRLLSDRFSAERPKGSFSTLEIQRTEQGDSAMYLCASQADTYEQYFGPGTRLTVT.